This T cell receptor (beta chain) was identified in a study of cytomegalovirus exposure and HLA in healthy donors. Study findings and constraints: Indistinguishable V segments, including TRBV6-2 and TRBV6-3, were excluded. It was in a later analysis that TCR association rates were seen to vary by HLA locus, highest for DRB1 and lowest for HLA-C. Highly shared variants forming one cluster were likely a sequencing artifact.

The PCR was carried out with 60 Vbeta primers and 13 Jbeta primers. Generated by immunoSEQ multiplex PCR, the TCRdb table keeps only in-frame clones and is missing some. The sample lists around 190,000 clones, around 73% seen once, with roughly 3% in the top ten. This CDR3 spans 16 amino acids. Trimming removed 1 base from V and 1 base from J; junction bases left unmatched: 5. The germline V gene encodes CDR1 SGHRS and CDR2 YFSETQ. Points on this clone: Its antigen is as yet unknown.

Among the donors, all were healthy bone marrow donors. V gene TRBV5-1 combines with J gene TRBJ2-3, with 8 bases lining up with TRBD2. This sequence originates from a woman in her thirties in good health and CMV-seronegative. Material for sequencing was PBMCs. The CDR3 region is CASSLQDSGGTDTQYF. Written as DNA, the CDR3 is TGCGCCAGCAGCTTGCAGGATAGCGGGGGCACAGATACGCAGTATTTT.